This T cell receptor beta chain was observed in a study of Ad26.COV2.S vaccination and SARS-CoV-2 variants. Study in general: Doses of Ad26.COV2.S were injected into muscle once or twice, 56 days apart.

Comment on this clone: The antigen is not known.

Study-wide points: The placebo group had lower spike-specific TCR breadth than the vaccine recipients did.

Some clones are missing from TCRdb's copy, which holds only in-frame ones; the method was immunoSEQ multiplex PCR. This table has 300,000 to 400,000 clones, roughly 90% appearing once. The sample's treatment: some 20 received Ad26.COV2.S at low or high dose, single or two shots; roughly five received placebo; per-sample allocation not given. The samples were gathered on day 63 after the first injection of vaccine or placebo. V was cut by 3 bases and J by 7 bases, with 12 bases left in between. This CDR3 is 13 amino acids long. Germline V gene data show CDR1 as ENHRY and CDR2 as SYGVKD. This TCR came from a person aged 18 to 65 who received the Ad26.COV2.S COVID-19 vaccine or a placebo. Sequencing was performed on peripheral blood, taken in a trial of Ad26.COV2.S vaccine versus placebo. The chain couples TRBV10-3 to TRBJ2-5; D uncertain. Written as DNA, the CDR3 is TGTGCCATCAGTGAAGGCAGCACGGGGACCCAGTACTTC. Translating it yields CAISEGSTGTQYF.